These 11 T cell receptor beta chains were sequenced from one sample in a study of cytomegalovirus exposure and HLA in healthy donors. Vbeta (60) and Jbeta (13) primers were used in the PCR. TCRdb's table, derived via immunoSEQ multiplex PCR, lists solely in-frame clones and lacks some. The sample holds around 110,000 clones, 71% seen once. The sample comprised PBMCs. The receptor set was obtained from a female donor in good health and CMV-seronegative.

The V gene is TRBV27, the J gene TRBJ2-7, with 8 bases matching TRBD1. The CDR3 contains 14 residues. Losses at the gene ends were 7 bases for V and 4 bases for J; bases not matched to a gene: 9. Germline loops: CDR1 MNHEY, CDR2 SMNVEV (reference sequence). CDR3 loop: CASILSGGIYEQYF. DNA for the CDR3: TGTGCCAGCATCCTCTCAGGGGGCATATACGAGCAGTACTTC.

The rearrangement links TRBV5-1 to TRBJ2-3; D call uncertain. In germline, CDR1 is SGHRS, CDR2 YFSETQ. The CDR3 totals 15 residues. Trimming removed 0 bases at V and 4 bases at J, with 12 bases between. Here the CDR3 reads CASSLVASGADTQYF. CDR3 DNA: TGCGCCAGCAGCTTGGTGGCTAGTGGAGCAGATACGCAGTATTTT.

The V gene is TRBV5-6, the J gene TRBJ2-5; 7 positions match TRBD2. Germline CDR1 is SGHDT and CDR2 is YYEEEE. This CDR3 region has 15 residues. V lost 0 bases to trimming and J lost 1 base; unmatched junction nucleotides: 3. The CDR3: CASSLVASGQETQYF. CDR3 nucleotides: TGTGCCAGCAGCTTGGTTGCTAGCGGCCAAGAGACCCAGTACTTC.

This clone was observed once. The V gene is TRBV9, the J gene TRBJ2-1; D gene uncertain. The CDR3 is 15 residues long. V dropped 0 bases and J dropped 0 bases, with 7 bases sitting between them. The germline gives CDR1 SGDLS, CDR2 YYNGEE. The CDR3 reads CASSVDVSSYNEQFF. CDR3 sequence (DNA): TGTGCCAGCAGCGTAGACGTCAGCTCCTACAATGAGCAGTTCTTC.

The chain joins TRBV7-9 to TRBJ1-4; D possibly corresponds to TRBD1 (5 bases). Trimming removed 1 base from V and 5 bases from J, with 8 bases in between. The germline gives CDR1 SEHNR, CDR2 FQNEAQ (reference sequence). CDR3 length: 14 amino acids. The CDR3, as DNA: TGTGCCAGCAGCTTAGGACGGACAAATGAAAAACTGTTTTTT. Residues: CASSLGRTNEKLFF.

The CDR3 nucleotides are TGTGCCAGCACCCAGTATCCAGGGAACACCGGGGAGCTGTTTTTT. Amino acid sequence: CASTQYPGNTGELFF. The rearrangement links TRBV5-5 to TRBJ2-2; D not certain. V shed 6 bases and J shed 1 base, with 13 bases lying between them. Per germline, CDR1 SGHKS and CDR2 YYEKEE (reference sequence). The length of the CDR3 is 15 residues.

The V gene is TRBV18, the J gene TRBJ1-1; 7 nucleotides align to TRBD1. With 1 base clipped from V and 0 bases from J, the junction kept 2 bases outside the gene matches. The CDR3 consists of 15 residues. The germline CDR1 and CDR2 sequences are KGHSH and LQKENI. The CDR3 is CASSPRTGVNTEAFF. The CDR3 DNA reads as TGTGCCAGCTCACCACGGACAGGAGTGAACACTGAAGCTTTCTTT.

The chain employs TRBV7-6 and TRBJ1-5; 8 positions agree with TRBD1. V shed 2 bases, J shed 7 bases, and the junction held 4 bases outside the gene matches. The germline V gene encodes CDR1 SGHVS and CDR2 FNYEAQ. CDR3 length: 14 residues. CDR3 DNA sequence: TGTGCCAGCAGCTTACAGGGGGCGGAACAGCCCCAGCATTTT. Amino acids: CASSLQGAEQPQHF.

The chain joins TRBV25-1 to TRBJ1-2; D not resolved. V lost 6 bases and J 5 bases, leaving 13 bases between the germline ends. The germline CDR1 and CDR2 sequences are MGHDK and SYGVNS. This CDR3 has 13 amino acids. The CDR3 DNA sequence: TGTGCCAGCAGCAAGGGAGGAGGGTATGGCTACACCTTC. It codes for CASSKGGGYGYTF.

This clone has a handful of counts. The identical CDR3 is also encoded by other nucleotide sequences in the sample. The chain is built from TRBV4-1 and TRBJ2-5, with TRBD2 identical over 7 bases. V lost 0 bases, J lost 4 bases, and 2 bases stayed unmatched. The CDR3 loop spans 14 amino acids. Looked up from germline, CDR1 is MGHRA and CDR2 is YSYEKL. The CDR3 reads CASSQEGEGETQYF. The CDR3 DNA sequence: TGCGCCAGCAGCCAAGAAGGGGAGGGAGAGACCCAGTACTTC.

The V and J genes are TRBV13 and TRBJ2-1; perhaps TRBD1 as D (6 bases). Germline V gene lookup returns CDR1 PRHDT and CDR2 FYEKMQ (reference sequence). Trimming stripped 8 bases from V and 3 bases from J, with 11 bases between. This CDR3 contains 13 residues. The CDR3 region has the DNA TGTGCCAGCGGCGACAGGCACTACAATGAGCAGTTCTTC. It specifies CASGDRHYNEQFF. Full variable domain (outside the CDR3, taken from reference TRBV13 and TRBJ2-1): AAGVIQSPRHLIKEKRETATLKCYPIPRHDTVYWYQQGPGQDPQFLISFYEKMQSDKGSIPDRFSAQQFSDYHSELNMSSLELGDSALYFCASGDRHYNEQFFGPGTRLTVL.